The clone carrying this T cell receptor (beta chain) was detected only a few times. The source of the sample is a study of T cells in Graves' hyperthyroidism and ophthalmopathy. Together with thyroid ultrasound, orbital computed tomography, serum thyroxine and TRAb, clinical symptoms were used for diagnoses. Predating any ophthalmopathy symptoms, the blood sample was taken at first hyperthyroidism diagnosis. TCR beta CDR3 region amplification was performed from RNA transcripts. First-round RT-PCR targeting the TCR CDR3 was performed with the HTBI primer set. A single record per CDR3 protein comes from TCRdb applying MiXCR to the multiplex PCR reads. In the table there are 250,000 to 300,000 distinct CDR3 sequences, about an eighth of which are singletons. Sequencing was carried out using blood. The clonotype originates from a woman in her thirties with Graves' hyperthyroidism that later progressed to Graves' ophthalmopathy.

This CDR3 is CSAREAPNEQFF. The CDR3 coding sequence is TGCAGTGCTAGAGAAGCACCTAATGAGCAGTTCTTC. The chain couples TRBV20-1 to TRBJ2-1; no clear D. The ends were cut back, 0 bases at V and 7 bases at J, with 7 bases in the middle. Germline V gives CDR1 DFQATT, CDR2 SNEGSKA (reference sequence). The CDR3 has 12 residues.